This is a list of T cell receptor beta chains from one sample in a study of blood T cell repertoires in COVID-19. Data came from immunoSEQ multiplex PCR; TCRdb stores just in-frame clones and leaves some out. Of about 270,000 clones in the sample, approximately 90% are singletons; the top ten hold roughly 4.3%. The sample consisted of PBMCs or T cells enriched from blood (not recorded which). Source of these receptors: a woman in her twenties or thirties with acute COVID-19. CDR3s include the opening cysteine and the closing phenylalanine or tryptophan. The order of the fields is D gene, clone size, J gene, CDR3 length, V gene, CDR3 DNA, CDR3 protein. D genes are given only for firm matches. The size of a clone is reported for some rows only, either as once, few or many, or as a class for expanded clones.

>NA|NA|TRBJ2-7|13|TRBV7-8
TGTGCCAGCAGCTTAGAAGAGACCTACGAGCAGTACTTC
CASSLEETYEQYF
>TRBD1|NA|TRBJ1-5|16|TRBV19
TGTGCCAGTAGTATCCGTCTGACAGGGATCGATCAGCCCCAGCATTTT
CASSIRLTGIDQPQHF
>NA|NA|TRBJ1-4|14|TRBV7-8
TGTGCCAGCAGCTTAGACCGACACAATGAAAAACTGTTTTTT
CASSLDRHNEKLFF
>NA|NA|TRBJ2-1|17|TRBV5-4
TGTGCCAGCAGCCTTCGCAGGGGCGACCCGCGCAGTGATGAGCAGTTCTTC
CASSLRRGDPRSDEQFF
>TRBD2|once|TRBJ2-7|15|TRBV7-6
TGTGCCAGCAGCCAAGGGACTAGCGGAAACTACGAGCAGTACTTC
CASSQGTSGNYEQYF
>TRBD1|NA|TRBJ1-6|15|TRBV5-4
TGTGCCAGCAGCTTGCAGCAGGGGGCTGATTCACCCCTCCACTTT
CASSLQQGADSPLHF
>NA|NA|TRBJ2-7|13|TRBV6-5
TGTGCCAGCAGACTGACAGTGAACTACGAGCAGTACTTC
CASRLTVNYEQYF
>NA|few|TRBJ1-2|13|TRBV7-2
TGTGCCAGCAGCCTGGGACAAAACTATGGCTACACCTTC
CASSLGQNYGYTF
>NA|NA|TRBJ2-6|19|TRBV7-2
TGTGCCAGCAGCCCGACTGCATCCAGTTTATTTGGTGGGGCCAACGTCCTGACTTTC
CASSPTASSLFGGANVLTF
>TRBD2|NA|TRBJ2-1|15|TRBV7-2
TGTGCCAGCAGCTTAGTGCCGGGAGGGTACAATGAGCAGTTCTTC
CASSLVPGGYNEQFF
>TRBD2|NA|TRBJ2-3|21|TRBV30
TGTGCCTGGATGCGTGGGCGGTTAGGACTAGCGGGAGCTGGAAGCACAGATACGCAGTATTTT
CAWMRGRLGLAGAGSTDTQYF
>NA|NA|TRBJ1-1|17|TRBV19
TGTGCCAGTAGTCCCGAGTGGGGCCGAGTGGGTAACACTGAAGCTTTCTTT
CASSPEWGRVGNTEAFF
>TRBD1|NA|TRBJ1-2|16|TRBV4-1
TGCGCCAGCAGCCGAACTACAGGGGATTTTTACTATGGCTACACCTTC
CASSRTTGDFYYGYTF
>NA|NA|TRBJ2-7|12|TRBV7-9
TGTGCCAGCAGGGGGGGTTCCTACGAGCAGTACTTC
CASRGGSYEQYF
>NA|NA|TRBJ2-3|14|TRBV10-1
TGCGCCAGCAGTGACCCCACTAGTGCAGATACGCAGTATTTT
CASSDPTSADTQYF
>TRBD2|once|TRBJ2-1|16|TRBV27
TGTGCCAGCAGTTTCCCGGGACTAGCGGGGAACAATGAGCAGTTCTTC
CASSFPGLAGNNEQFF
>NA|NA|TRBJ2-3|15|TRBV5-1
TGCGCCAGCAGCTCAGTGGCTAGCATATCAGATACGCAGTATTTT
CASSSVASISDTQYF
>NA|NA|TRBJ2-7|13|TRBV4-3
TGCGCCAGCAGCCCTACGGTAGAATACGAGCAGTACTTC
CASSPTVEYEQYF
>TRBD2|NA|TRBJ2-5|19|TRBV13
TGTGCCAGCAGCTTAGCGGGCTGGCTAGCGGGAGGGAGGAGTGAGACCCAGTACTTC
CASSLAGWLAGGRSETQYF
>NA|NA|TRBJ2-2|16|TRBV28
TGTGCCAGCACCATAGGTGGAGGGCTAAACACCGGGGAGCTGTTTTTT
CASTIGGGLNTGELFF
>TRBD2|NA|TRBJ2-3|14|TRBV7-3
TGTGCCAGCAGCTCAAGCGGGAGCCCAGATACGCAGTATTTT
CASSSSGSPDTQYF
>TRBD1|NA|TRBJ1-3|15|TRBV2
TGTGCCAGCAGTGAAACAGGGGGCGCCGGAAACACCATATATTTT
CASSETGGAGNTIYF
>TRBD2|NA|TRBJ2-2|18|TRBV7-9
TGTGCCAGCAGCTTATCCCCCCTGACTAGCGGGAGGGCCGGGGAGCTGTTTTTT
CASSLSPLTSGRAGELFF
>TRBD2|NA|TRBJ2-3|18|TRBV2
TGTGCCAGCAGTGAAGCGCTCGGGACTAGCGGGACCACAGATACGCAGTATTTT
CASSEALGTSGTTDTQYF
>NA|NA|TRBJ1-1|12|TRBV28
TGTGCCAGCAGTTTTAACGGCGGTGGTGCTTTCTTT
CASSFNGGGAFF
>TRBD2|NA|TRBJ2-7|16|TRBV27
TGTGCCAGCGGGACTAGCGGGAGTATAGCAACTGGCGAGCAGTACTTC
CASGTSGSIATGEQYF
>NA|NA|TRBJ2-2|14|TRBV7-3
TGTGCCAGCAGCTTAGGAGGTAGCTTCGGGGAGCTGTTTTTT
CASSLGGSFGELFF
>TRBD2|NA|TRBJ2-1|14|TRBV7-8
TGTGCCACCTCGGGACTAGCGGGAGTTTACGAGCAGTTCTTC
CATSGLAGVYEQFF
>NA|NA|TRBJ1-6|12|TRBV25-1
TGTGCCAGCAGGGCATATAATTCACCCCTCCACTTT
CASRAYNSPLHF
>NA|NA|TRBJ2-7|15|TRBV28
TGTGCCAGCACCACCCCTAGCGACTTATCTTACGAGCAGTACTTC
CASTTPSDLSYEQYF
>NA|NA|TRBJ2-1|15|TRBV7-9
TGTGCCAGCTTAAAGAGACAGGACTCTCCCAATGAGCAGTTCTTC
CASLKRQDSPNEQFF
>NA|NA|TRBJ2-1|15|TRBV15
TGTGCCACCAGCAGAGATGTAGGAGGGTTCAATGAGCAGTTCTTC
CATSRDVGGFNEQFF
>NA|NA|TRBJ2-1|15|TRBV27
TGTGCCAGCAGCTTCACTACGCAGGGGTACAATGAGCAGTTCTTC
CASSFTTQGYNEQFF
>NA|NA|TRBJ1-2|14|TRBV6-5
TGTGCCAGCAGTTACACTGGGCAGAACTATGGCTACACCTTC
CASSYTGQNYGYTF
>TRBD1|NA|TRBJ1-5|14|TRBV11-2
TGTGCCAGCAGCTTCGGACAGGGTGATCAGCCCCAGCATTTT
CASSFGQGDQPQHF
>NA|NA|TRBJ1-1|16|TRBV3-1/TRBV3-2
TGTGCCAGCAGCCGCCCACGCAGGGCCCCGAACACTGAAGCTTTCTTT
CASSRPRRAPNTEAFF
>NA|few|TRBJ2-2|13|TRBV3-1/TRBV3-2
TGTGCCAGCAGCCAAGGGACTGTCGGGGAGCTGTTTTTT
CASSQGTVGELFF
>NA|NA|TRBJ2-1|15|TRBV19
TGTGCCAGTAGAACGACAGCGAGCTCCTACAATGAGCAGTTCTTC
CASRTTASSYNEQFF
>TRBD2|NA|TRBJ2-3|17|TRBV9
TGTGCCAGCAGCACCCCCGGGACTAGCGGGCTCAGAGATACGCAGTATTTT
CASSTPGTSGLRDTQYF
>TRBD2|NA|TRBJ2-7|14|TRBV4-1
TGCGCCAGCAGCCAATCGGGAGGGCTCTACGAGCAGTACTTC
CASSQSGGLYEQYF